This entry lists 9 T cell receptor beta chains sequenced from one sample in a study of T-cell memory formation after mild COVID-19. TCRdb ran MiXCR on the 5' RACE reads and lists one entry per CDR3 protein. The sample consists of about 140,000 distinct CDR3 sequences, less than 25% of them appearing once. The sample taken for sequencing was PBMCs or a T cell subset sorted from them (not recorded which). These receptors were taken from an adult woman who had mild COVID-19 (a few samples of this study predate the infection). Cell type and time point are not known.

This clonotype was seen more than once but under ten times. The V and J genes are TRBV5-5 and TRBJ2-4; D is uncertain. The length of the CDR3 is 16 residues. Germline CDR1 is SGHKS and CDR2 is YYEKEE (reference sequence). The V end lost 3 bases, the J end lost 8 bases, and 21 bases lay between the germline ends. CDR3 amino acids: CASSSSQAGLVDIQYF. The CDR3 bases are TGTGCCAGCAGCTCCTCCCAGGCCGGGTTAGTGGACATTCAGTACTTC. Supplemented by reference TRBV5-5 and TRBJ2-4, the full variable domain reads DAGVTQSPTHLIKTRGQQVTLRCSPISGHKSVSWYQQVLGQGPQFIFQYYEKEERGRGNFPDRFSARQFPNYSSELNVNALLLGDSALYLCASSSSQAGLVDIQYFGAGTRLSVL.

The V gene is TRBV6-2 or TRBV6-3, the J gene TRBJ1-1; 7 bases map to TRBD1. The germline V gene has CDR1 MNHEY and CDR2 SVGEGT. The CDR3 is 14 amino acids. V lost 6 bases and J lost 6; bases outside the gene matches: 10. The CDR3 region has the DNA TGTGCCAGCAGCCCCGACAGGGAAGTCGCTGAAGCTTTCTTT. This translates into CASSPDREVAEAFF.

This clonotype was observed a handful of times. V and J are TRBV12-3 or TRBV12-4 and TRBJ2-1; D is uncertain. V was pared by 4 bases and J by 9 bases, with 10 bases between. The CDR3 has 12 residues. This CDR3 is CASSSYMSEQFF. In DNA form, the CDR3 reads TGTGCCAGCAGTTCCTACATGTCTGAGCAGTTCTTC.

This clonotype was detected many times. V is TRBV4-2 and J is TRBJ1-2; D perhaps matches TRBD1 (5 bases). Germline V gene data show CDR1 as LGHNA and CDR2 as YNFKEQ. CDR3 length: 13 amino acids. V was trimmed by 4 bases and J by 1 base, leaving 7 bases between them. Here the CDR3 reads CASSRGSNYGYTF. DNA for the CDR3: TGTGCCAGCAGCCGGGGGAGTAACTATGGCTACACCTTC.

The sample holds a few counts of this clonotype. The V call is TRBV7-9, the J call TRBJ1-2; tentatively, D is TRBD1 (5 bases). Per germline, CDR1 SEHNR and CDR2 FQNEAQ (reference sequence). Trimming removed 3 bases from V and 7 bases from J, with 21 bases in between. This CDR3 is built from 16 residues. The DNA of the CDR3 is TGTGCCAGCAGCTTGGCCTTTAGCGGGCAGGGAACTGGCTACACCTTC. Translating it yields CASSLAFSGQGTGYTF.

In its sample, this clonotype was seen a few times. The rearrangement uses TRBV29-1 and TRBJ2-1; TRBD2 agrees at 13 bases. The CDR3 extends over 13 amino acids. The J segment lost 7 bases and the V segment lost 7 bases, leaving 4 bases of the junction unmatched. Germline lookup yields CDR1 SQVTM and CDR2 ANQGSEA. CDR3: CSARTSGRNEQFF. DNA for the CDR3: TGCAGCGCCCGGACTAGCGGGAGAAATGAGCAGTTCTTC.

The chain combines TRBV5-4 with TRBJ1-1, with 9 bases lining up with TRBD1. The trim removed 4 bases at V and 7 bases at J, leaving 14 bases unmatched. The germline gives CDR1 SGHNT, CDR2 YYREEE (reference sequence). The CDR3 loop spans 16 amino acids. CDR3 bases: TGTGCCAGCAGCCCGTTACCGGGACAGGGTTTGGGTGAAGCTTTCTTT. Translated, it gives CASSPLPGQGLGEAFF.

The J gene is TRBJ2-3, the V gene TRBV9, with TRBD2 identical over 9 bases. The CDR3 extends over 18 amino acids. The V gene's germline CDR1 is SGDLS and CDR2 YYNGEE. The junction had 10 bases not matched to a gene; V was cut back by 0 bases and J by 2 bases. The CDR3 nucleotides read TGTGCCAGCAGCGTAGTTACCAAAGCGGGGGGTATCACAGATACGCAGTATTTT. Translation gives CASSVVTKAGGITDTQYF. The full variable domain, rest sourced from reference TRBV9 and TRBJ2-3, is DSGVTQTPKHLITATGQRVTLRCSPRSGDLSVYWYQQSLDQGLQFLIQYYNGEERAKGNILERFSAQQFPDLHSELNLSSLELGDSALYFCASSVVTKAGGITDTQYFGPGTRLTVL.

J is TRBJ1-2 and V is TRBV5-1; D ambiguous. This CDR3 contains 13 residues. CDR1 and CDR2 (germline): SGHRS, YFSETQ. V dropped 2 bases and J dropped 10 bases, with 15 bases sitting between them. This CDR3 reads CASSFNPGNAYTF. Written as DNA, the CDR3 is TGCGCCAGCAGCTTTAACCCGGGGAATGCCTACACCTTC. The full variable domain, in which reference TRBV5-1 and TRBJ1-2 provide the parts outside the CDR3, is KAGVTQTPRYLIKTRGQQVTLSCSPISGHRSVSWYQQTPGQGLQFLFEYFSETQRNKGNFPGRFSGRQFSNSRSEMNVSTLELGDSALYLCASSFNPGNAYTFGSGTRLTVV.